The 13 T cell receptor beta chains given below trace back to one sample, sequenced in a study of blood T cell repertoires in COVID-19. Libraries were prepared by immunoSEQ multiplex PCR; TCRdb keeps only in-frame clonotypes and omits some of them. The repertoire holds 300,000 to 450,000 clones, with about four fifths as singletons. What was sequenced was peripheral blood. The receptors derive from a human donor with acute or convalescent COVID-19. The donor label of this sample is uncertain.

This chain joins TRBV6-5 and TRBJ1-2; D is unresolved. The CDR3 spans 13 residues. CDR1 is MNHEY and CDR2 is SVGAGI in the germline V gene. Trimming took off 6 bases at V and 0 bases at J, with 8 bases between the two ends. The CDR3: CASSEIPNYGYTF. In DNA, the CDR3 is TGTGCCAGCAGCGAGATCCCTAACTATGGCTACACCTTC.

Here the CDR3 DNA reads TGCAGCGTTGTAAGGACTAGCGGGGCAAAGGAGCAGTTCTTC. Translating gives CSVVRTSGAKEQFF. The rearrangement links TRBV29-1 to TRBJ2-1; 12 bases are shared with TRBD2. V trimming: 4 bases; J trimming: 10 bases; junction bases outside the gene matches: 8. This CDR3 has 14 residues. CDR1 is SQVTM and CDR2 is ANQGSEA in the germline V gene.

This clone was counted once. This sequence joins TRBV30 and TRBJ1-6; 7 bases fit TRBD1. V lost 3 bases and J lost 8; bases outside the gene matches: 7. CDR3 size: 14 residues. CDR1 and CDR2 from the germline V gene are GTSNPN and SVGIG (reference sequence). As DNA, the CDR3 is TGTGCCTGGAGAGTGCAGGGGGAATATTCACCCCTCCACTTT. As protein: CAWRVQGEYSPLHF.

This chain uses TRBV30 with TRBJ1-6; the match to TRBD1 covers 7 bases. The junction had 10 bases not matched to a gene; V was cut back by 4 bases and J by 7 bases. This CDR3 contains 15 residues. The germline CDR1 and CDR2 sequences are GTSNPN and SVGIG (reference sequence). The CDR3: CAWIGLGTVNSPLHF. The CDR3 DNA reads TGTGCCTGGATAGGGTTGGGGACAGTGAATTCACCCCTCCACTTT.

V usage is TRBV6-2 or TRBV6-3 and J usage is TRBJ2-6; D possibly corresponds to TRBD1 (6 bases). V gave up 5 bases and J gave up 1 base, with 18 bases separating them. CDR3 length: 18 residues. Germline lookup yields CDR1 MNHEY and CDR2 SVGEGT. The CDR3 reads CASSLQGSLVSGANVLTF. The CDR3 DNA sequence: TGTGCCAGCAGTCTGCAGGGGAGCTTGGTTTCTGGGGCCAACGTCCTGACTTTC.

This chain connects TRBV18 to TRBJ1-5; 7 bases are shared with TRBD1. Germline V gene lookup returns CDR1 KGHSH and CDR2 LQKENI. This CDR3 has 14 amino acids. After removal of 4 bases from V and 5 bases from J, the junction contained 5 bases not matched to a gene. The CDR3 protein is CASSRSGQDQPQHF. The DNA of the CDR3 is TGTGCCAGCTCACGCTCCGGACAGGATCAGCCCCAGCATTTT.

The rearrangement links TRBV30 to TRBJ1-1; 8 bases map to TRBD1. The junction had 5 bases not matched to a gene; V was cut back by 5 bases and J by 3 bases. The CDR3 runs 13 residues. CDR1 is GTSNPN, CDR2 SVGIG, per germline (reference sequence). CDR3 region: CAWVGQVYTEAFF. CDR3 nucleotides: TGTGCCTGGGTGGGACAGGTGTACACTGAAGCTTTCTTT.

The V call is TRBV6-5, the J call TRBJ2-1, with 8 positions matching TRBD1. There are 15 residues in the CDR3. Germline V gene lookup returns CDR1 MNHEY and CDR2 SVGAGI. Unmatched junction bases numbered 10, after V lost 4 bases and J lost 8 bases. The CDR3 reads CASSFAGTGVHEQFF. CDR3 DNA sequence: TGTGCCAGCAGTTTCGCCGGGACAGGAGTCCATGAGCAGTTCTTC.

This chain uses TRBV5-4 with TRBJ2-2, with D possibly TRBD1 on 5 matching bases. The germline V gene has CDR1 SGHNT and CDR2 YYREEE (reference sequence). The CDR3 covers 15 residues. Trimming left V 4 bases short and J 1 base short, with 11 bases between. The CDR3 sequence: CASSVDSGNTGELFF. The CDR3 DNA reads TGTGCCAGCAGCGTCGACAGTGGGAACACCGGGGAGCTGTTTTTT.

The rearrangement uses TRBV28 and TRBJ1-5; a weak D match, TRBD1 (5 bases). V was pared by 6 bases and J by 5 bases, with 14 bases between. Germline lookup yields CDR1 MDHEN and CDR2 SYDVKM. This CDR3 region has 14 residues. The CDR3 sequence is CASSRGRADQPQHF. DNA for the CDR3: TGTGCCAGCAGCCGGGGGAGGGCGGATCAGCCCCAGCATTTT.

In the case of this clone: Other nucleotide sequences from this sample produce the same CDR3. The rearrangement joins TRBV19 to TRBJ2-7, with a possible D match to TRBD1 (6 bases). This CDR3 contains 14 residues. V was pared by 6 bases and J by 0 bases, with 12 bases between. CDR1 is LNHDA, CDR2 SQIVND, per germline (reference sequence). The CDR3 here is CASRRTESSYEQYF. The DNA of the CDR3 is TGTGCCAGTAGGAGGACAGAGAGCTCCTACGAGCAGTACTTC.

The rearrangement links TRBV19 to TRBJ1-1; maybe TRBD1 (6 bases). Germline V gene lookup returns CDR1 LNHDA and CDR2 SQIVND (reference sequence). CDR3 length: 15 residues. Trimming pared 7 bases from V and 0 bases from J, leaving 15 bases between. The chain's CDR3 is CASMWSDRLNTEAFF. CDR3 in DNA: TGTGCCAGTATGTGGTCTGACAGGCTGAACACTGAAGCTTTCTTT.

CDR3 region: CACGQDNYGYTF. As DNA, the CDR3 is TGTGCCTGCGGACAGGATAACTATGGCTACACCTTC. V usage is TRBV6-6 and J usage is TRBJ1-2; 7 nucleotides agree with TRBD1. The CDR3 contains 12 residues. The V and J ends lost 11 bases and 1 base, in that order; junction bases with no gene match: 4. In germline, CDR1 is MNHNY, CDR2 SVGAGI (reference sequence).